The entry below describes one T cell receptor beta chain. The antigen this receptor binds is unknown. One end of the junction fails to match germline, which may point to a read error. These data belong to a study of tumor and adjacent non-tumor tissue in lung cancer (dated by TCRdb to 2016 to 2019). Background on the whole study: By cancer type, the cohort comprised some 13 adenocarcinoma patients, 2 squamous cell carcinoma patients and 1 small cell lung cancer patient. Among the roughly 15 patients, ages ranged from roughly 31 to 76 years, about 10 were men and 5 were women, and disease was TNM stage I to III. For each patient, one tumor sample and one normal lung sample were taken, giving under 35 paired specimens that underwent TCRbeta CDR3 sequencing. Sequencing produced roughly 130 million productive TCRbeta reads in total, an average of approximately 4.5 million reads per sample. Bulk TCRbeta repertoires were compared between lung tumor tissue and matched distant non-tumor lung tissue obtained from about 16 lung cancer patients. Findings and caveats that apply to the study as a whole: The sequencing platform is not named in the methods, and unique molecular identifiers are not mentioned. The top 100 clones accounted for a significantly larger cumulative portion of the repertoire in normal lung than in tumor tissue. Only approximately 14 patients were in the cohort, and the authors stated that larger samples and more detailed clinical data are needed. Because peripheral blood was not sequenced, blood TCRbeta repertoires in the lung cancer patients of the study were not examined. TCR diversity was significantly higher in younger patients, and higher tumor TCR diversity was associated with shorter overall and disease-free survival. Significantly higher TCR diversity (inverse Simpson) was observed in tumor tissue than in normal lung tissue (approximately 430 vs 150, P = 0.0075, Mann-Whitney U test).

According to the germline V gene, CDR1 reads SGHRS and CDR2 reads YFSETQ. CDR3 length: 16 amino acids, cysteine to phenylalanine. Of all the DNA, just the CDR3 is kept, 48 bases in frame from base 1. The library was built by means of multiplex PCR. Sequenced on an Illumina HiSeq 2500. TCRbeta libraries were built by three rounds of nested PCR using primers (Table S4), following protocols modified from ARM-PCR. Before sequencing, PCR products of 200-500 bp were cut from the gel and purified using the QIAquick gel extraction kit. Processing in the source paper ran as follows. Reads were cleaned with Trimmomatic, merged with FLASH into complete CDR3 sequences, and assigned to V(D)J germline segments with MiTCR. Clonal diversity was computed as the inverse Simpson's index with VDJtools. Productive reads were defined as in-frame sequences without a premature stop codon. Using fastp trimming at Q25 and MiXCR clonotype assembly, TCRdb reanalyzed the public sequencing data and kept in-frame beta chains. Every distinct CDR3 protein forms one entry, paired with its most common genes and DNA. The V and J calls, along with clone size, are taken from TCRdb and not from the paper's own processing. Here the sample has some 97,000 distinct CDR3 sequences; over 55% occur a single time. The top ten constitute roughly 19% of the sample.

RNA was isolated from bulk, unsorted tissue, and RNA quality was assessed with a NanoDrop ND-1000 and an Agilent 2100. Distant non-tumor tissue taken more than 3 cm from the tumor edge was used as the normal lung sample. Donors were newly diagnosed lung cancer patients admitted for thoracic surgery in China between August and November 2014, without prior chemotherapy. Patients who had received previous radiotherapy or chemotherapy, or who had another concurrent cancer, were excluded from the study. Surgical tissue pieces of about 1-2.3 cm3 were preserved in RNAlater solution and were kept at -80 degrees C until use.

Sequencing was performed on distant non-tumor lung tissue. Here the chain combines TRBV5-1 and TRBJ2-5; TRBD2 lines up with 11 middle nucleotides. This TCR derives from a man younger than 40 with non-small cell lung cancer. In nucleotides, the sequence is TGCGCCAGCAGCTTGGATGCTAGCGGGGGGCAAGAGATCCAGTACTTC. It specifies CASSLDASGGQEIQYF.